Shown below are 20 T cell receptor beta chains from a single sample sequenced in a study of spatial heterogeneity in lung cancer. Notes on the study in general: Intratumoral expanded alpha and beta TCR counts were found to track tumor mutation counts.

TCRdb used MiXCR to reprocess the 5' RACE reads, holding one entry per CDR3 protein. The table shows approximately 26,000 distinct CDR3 sequences, with roughly 8.3% occurring only once. The time point was: sample taken at primary tumor resection. Their cognate antigens are unknown. The specimen was lung tumor tissue, collected at surgery. These receptor sequences come from a male donor with early-stage non-small cell lung cancer.

This chain connects TRBV15 to TRBJ2-1; TRBD2 is a possible D gene (6 bases). The CDR3 consists of 16 residues. Germline V gene lookup returns CDR1 LNHNV and CDR2 YYDKDF (reference sequence). V was cut by 0 bases and J by 5 bases, with 14 bases left in between. CDR3 in DNA: TGTGCCACCAGCAGAGATCGGCGGGGATCCCACAATGAGCAGTTCTTC. Its protein product is CATSRDRRGSHNEQFF.

This clonotype appeared many times. The chain combines TRBV28 with TRBJ1-2; D ambiguous. Germline loops: CDR1 MDHEN, CDR2 SYDVKM. This CDR3 contains 16 residues. Trimming cost V 4 bases and J 5 bases, with 20 bases left between them. CDR3 sequence: CASSSPSAPGPYGYTF. The CDR3 DNA reads TGTGCCAGCAGTTCCCCCAGCGCTCCTGGACCTTATGGCTACACCTTC.

The gene calls are TRBV28 and TRBJ1-5; 9 nucleotides agree with TRBD1. CDR3 length: 17 amino acids. Germline assignment: CDR1 MDHEN and CDR2 SYDVKM. Trimming cost V 2 bases and J 4 bases; bases outside gene matches: 9. The CDR3 protein is CASSLKGHRGLNQPQHF. The CDR3 nucleotides read TGTGCCAGCAGTTTAAAAGGCCACAGGGGGCTTAATCAGCCCCAGCATTTT.

There are many counts of this clonotype. The chain's CDR3 is CSAQQGRGTDTQYF. DNA of the CDR3: TGCAGTGCTCAACAAGGGAGAGGCACAGATACGCAGTATTTT. This chain links TRBV20-1 with TRBJ2-3, with TRBD2 as a possible D gene (5 bases). The V and J ends lost 5 bases and 1 base respectively, with 13 bases between them. The CDR3 is made up of 14 amino acids. Germline CDR1 and CDR2: DFQATT and SNEGSKA (reference sequence).

This clonotype came up many times. V is TRBV12-3 or TRBV12-4 and J is TRBJ1-5; the D is unclear. Trimming left V 6 bases short and J 6 bases short, with 18 bases between. The CDR3 has 15 amino acids. The DNA of the CDR3 is TGTGCCAGCAGCCGGGATAAAACATCCGGTCAGCCCCAGCATTTT. As protein: CASSRDKTSGQPQHF.

The gene calls are TRBV7-9 and TRBJ1-2, with TRBD1 matching 7 bases. With V trimmed by 4 bases and J by 7 bases, 15 bases remained unmatched. CDR1 is SEHNR, CDR2 FQNEAQ, per germline (reference sequence). The CDR3 extends over 16 amino acids. CDR3 nucleotide sequence: TGTGCCAGCAGCTCTGAGGTCCTGACAGGGAGGAGTGGCTACACCTTC. Translation: CASSSEVLTGRSGYTF.

Ten or more counts support this clonotype. The chain employs TRBV14 and TRBJ1-1, with D hard to call. CDR1 is SGHDN, CDR2 FVKESK, per germline. The CDR3 runs 13 residues. Trimming took 0 bases from V and 0 from J, leaving 2 bases between them. In nucleotides, the CDR3 is TGTGCCAGCAGCCAAGACTTGAACACTGAAGCTTTCTTT. It yields the protein CASSQDLNTEAFF.

This chain connects TRBV28 to TRBJ2-1; 7 bases map to TRBD2. V lost 6 bases, J lost 4 bases, and 6 bases stayed unmatched. Germline-derived CDR1 and CDR2 are MDHEN and SYDVKM. CDR3 length: 14 residues. CDR3 bases: TGTGCCAGCAGACTTCCCGGGGGGTACAATGAGCAGTTCTTC. As protein: CASRLPGGYNEQFF.

The table lists this clonotype with many counts. This chain links TRBV9 with TRBJ2-7; 12 nucleotides agree with TRBD1. The CDR3 covers 16 residues. With V trimmed by 2 bases and J by 0 bases, 3 bases remained unmatched. Germline V gives CDR1 SGDLS, CDR2 YYNGEE. For the CDR3, the DNA is TGTGCCAGCAGCGTCGGGACAGGGGGCGGCTCCTACGAGCAGTACTTC. It encodes CASSVGTGGGSYEQYF.

This clonotype was seen repeatedly, ten times or more. The chain employs TRBV7-9 and TRBJ2-5; the D gene is possibly TRBD1 (6 bases). This CDR3 has 15 amino acids. Trimming stripped 2 bases from V and 5 bases from J, with 15 bases between. Germline values: CDR1 SEHNR, CDR2 FQNEAQ (reference sequence). The CDR3 DNA sequence: TGTGCCAGCAGCTTATCTTCTTCGCAGGGGGAGACCCAGTACTTC. Translating it yields CASSLSSSQGETQYF.

This clonotype is medium-sized within its sample. The chain couples TRBV7-3 to TRBJ2-1; 7 positions agree with TRBD2. The ends lost 0 bases at V and 4 bases at J; junction bases unmatched: 6. Per germline, CDR1 SGHTA and CDR2 FQGTGA. This CDR3 contains 16 residues. The CDR3: CASSLTRASGYNEQFF. Written as DNA, the CDR3 is TGTGCCAGCAGCTTAACTCGGGCTAGCGGATACAATGAGCAGTTCTTC.

In its sample, this clonotype ranks as medium-sized. The chain combines TRBV15 with TRBJ2-3, with D maybe TRBD2 (5 bases). CDR1 is LNHNV and CDR2 is YYDKDF in the germline V gene (reference sequence). V was cut by 0 bases and J by 5 bases, with 9 bases left in between. This CDR3 has 14 amino acids. The CDR3 region is CATSRDRRKDTQYF. The CDR3 nucleotides read TGTGCCACCAGCAGAGATAGGAGGAAAGATACGCAGTATTTT.

This clonotype was seen at least ten times. The V gene is TRBV6-5, the J gene TRBJ2-7, with 9 bases matching TRBD1. J lost 1 base, V lost 0 bases, and 1 base had no gene match. The CDR3 is 15 residues long. Germline assignment: CDR1 MNHEY and CDR2 SVGAGI. The CDR3 region is CASSYSGQGSYEQYF. DNA of the CDR3: TGTGCCAGCAGTTACTCGGGACAGGGTTCCTACGAGCAGTACTTC.

Many counts were recorded for this clonotype. The chain couples TRBV3-1 to TRBJ2-3; maybe TRBD1 (6 bases). This CDR3 has 20 amino acids. The germline CDR1 and CDR2 sequences are LGHDT and YNNKEL (reference sequence). V lost 2 bases to trimming and J lost 2 bases, with 26 bases between them. For the CDR3, the DNA is TGTGCCAGCAGCCAACAACGACCTAGGGGGTCTATGGGAGACACAGATACGCAGTATTTT. Encoded protein: CASSQQRPRGSMGDTDTQYF.

This clonotype was found a few times. The genes are TRBV7-9 and TRBJ1-2, with a weak D call TRBD1 (6 bases). From germline, CDR1 is SEHNR and CDR2 FQNEAQ (reference sequence). Trimming shortened V by 5 bases and J by 4 bases, and 14 bases separated the two germline ends. The CDR3 extends over 14 amino acids. The CDR3 nucleotides are TGTGCCAGCAGCCGCGGACAGACTTCCTATGGCTACACCTTC. Its protein product is CASSRGQTSYGYTF.

This clonotype was detected ten times or more. The chain carries TRBV28 and TRBJ2-5; D call uncertain. Germline-derived CDR1 and CDR2 are MDHEN and SYDVKM. Between the trimmed V and J ends, which lost 3 bases and 1 base, there was a span of 9 bases. The CDR3 is 14 amino acids. Here the CDR3 DNA reads TGTGCCAGCAGTTTTCGACATTTCCAAGAGACCCAGTACTTC. It is translated as CASSFRHFQETQYF.

Many counts were recorded for this clonotype. The V gene is TRBV28, the J gene TRBJ1-1; TRBD1 matches at 7 bases. This CDR3 has 15 residues. Germline lookup yields CDR1 MDHEN and CDR2 SYDVKM. Trimming took 4 bases from V and 5 from J; bases not matched to a gene: 10. The CDR3 DNA reads TGTGCCAGCAGTTCCCCCCACAGGGGCGAAACTGAAGCTTTCTTT. Protein product: CASSSPHRGETEAFF.

This clonotype is labeled large (0.1 to 1%). This chain uses TRBV20-1 with TRBJ1-5; D call uncertain. Germline CDR1 DFQATT, CDR2 SNEGSKA (reference sequence). V shed 1 base and J shed 1 base, with 8 bases lying between them. The CDR3 has 14 residues. CDR3 DNA sequence: TGCAGTGCTAGAGTCGGGATGAGCAATCAGCCCCAGCATTTT. It specifies CSARVGMSNQPQHF.

The chain couples TRBV13 to TRBJ2-7; no firm D call. This CDR3 contains 14 residues. The V end lost 2 bases, the J end lost 1 base, and 9 bases lay between the germline ends. Germline CDR1 PRHDT, CDR2 FYEKMQ (reference sequence). CDR3 coding DNA: TGTGCCAGCAGCTTATCCCGGGCTTCCTACGAGCAGTACTTC. This codes for CASSLSRASYEQYF.

This clonotype was counted a few times. The CDR3 nucleotides read TGTGCCAGCAGTTACCAAGCGTCAAGCTCCTACGAGCAGTACTTC. Its translation is CASSYQASSSYEQYF. The rearrangement links TRBV6-2 or TRBV6-3 to TRBJ2-7, with D unresolved. The CDR3 has 15 residues. Germline-derived CDR1 and CDR2 are MNHEY and SVGEGT. Trimming removed 2 bases at V and 0 bases at J, with 11 bases between.